Listed here is a single TCR beta chain. It lacks a known antigen. Per-base quality was not reported, and no clone a single base away is much larger than it. Collaborating institutions collected whole blood in K2EDTA tubes following their own protocols. Collaborator samples were shipped for TCRbeta analysis as frozen whole blood, isolated PBMCs, or DNA extracted from either sample type. These data belong to a study of blood T cell repertoires in COVID-19 (dated by TCRdb to 2020 to 2021). For context, the study as a whole: Samples from collaborators originated in the United States, Italy and Spain and spanned both the acute and convalescent phases of COVID-19. A de-identified subject ID, COVID-19 status, age in years and sex were almost always included in the sample metadata. The repertoires were released in a freely available public database meant as a resource for research on the immune response to SARS-CoV-2. Subjects who had been exposed to COVID-19, were actively infected with it, or had recovered from it provided the deeply sampled blood TCRbeta repertoires that made up the dataset. HLA class I and class II types, where available, came from metadata supplied by the sample provider rather than from assay-based typing. The material from the prospective study consisted of cDNA or gDNA derived from T cells, B-cell-depleted T cells, or PBMCs. Samples were obtained from the ongoing ImmuneRACE study (first 160 participants) and from 1,254 subjects provided by 6 global collaborators.

TCRbeta CDR3 regions were amplified from genomic DNA using the immunoSEQ Assay, a bias-controlled multiplex PCR. In the paper's pipeline: Within the assay, amplification of reference gene primers was used to estimate how many nucleated cells each sample contained. To quantify the absolute abundance of each unique TCRbeta CDR3 rearrangement, sequence reads were collapsed and filtered. For each sample, productive Simpson clonality was calculated by taking the square root of Simpson's diversity index across productive rearrangements. Sourced from immuneACCESS, this table was stored by TCRdb with only in-frame sequences that have V and J called. A share of the clones is absent; for the studies checked, an unresolved V gene accounts for under half, and the remainder has no known explanation. For V, J and clone size, that table is used; D and trimming come from the DNA. Within this sample are 65,000 to 85,000 clones, with 85% to 90% of them counted one time only. The ten largest make up roughly 4% of the sample.

The germline V gene supplies CDR1 MDHEN and CDR2 SYDVKM. Taken from cysteine to phenylalanine, the CDR3 has 16 residues. The DNA shown is the 48-base CDR3, in frame from base 1. Trimming takes 3 bases off V and 6 bases off J; junction bases not matched to a gene: 7. Results the study describes overall, beyond this receptor: Clinical and demographic metadata were provided uncurated, with the amount varying by source and participant.

The sequencing sample was made of peripheral blood. In this chain, TRBV28 is recombined with TRBJ2-1, and 11 bases in between align with TRBD2. The receptor was isolated from a man in his fifties or sixties with active COVID-19. The DNA sequence is TGTGCCAGCAGTTTCTCACTAGCGGGAGTCCTCAATGAGCAGTTCTTC. The resulting protein is CASSFSLAGVLNEQFF.